Shown below are 6 T cell receptor beta chains from a single sample sequenced in a study of naive and memory T cell subsets. The SP2 primer and nested alpha and beta constant region primers amplified ligated cDNA in four rounds. TCRdb itself ran the UMI-ligation and nested PCR reads through MiXCR, one entry per CDR3 protein. The table lists more than 20,000 distinct CDR3 sequences, 6% of them singletons. Treatment specified: skin biopsy from PPD injection site in Mantoux-positive individual. The library had UMIs added by 3' ligation of an oligonucleotide to TCR cDNA. The sequencing used skin, collected from a tuberculin skin test site. These receptors came from an adult in good health.

This clonotype was picked up a small number of times. The chain recombines TRBV12-3 or TRBV12-4 with TRBJ2-6, with D unresolved. The CDR3 runs to 15 residues. V was clipped by 4 bases and J by 4 bases, with 11 bases between them. CDR3 in amino acids: CASSSGSGGANVLTF. The DNA for the CDR3 is TGTGCCAGCAGTTCCGGGTCGGGCGGGGCCAACGTCCTGACTTTC.

This clonotype was seen many times. The genes are TRBV29-1 and TRBJ1-1; maybe TRBD1 (5 bases). The CDR3 extends over 13 amino acids. V shed 6 bases and J shed 0 bases, with 11 bases lying between them. Germline loops: CDR1 SQVTM, CDR2 ANQGSEA. The CDR3 region has the DNA TGCAGCGTAGCCGGACACATGAACACTGAAGCTTTCTTT. Translation: CSVAGHMNTEAFF.

This chain uses TRBV29-1 with TRBJ1-3; D gene unclear. The length of the CDR3 is 16 residues. Germline CDR1 and CDR2: SQVTM and ANQGSEA. V was clipped by 4 bases and J by 0 bases, with 16 bases between them. CDR3: CSVASYRENSGNTIYF. In nucleotides, the CDR3 is TGCAGCGTTGCGTCCTACCGAGAAAACTCTGGAAACACCATATATTTT.

This clonotype was observed a few times. The gene calls are TRBV12-3 or TRBV12-4 and TRBJ1-4, with D unclear. Deletions cut 2 bases from V and 7 bases from J, with 5 bases between. CDR3 size: 12 residues. CDR3 coding DNA: TGTGCCAGCAGTTTAATGCGTGAAAAACTGTTTTTT. This sequence encodes CASSLMREKLFF.

This clonotype was detected many times. V gene TRBV19 combines with J gene TRBJ2-6; 9 bases line up with TRBD1. Germline loops: CDR1 LNHDA, CDR2 SQIVND (reference sequence). Germline trimming cut 5 bases from V and 2 bases from J; bases unmatched to any gene: 16. This CDR3 has 20 residues. The DNA of the CDR3 is TGTGCCAGTAGTGTCCTCCCACCGGGACAGGGTTTACCTGGGGCCAACGTCCTGACTTTC. This sequence encodes CASSVLPPGQGLPGANVLTF.

This clonotype has more than one count but fewer than ten. The chain employs TRBV19 and TRBJ1-4, with D possibly matching TRBD1 (5 bases). The CDR3 totals 16 residues. Deletions cut 5 bases from V and 8 bases from J, with 21 bases between. CDR1 is LNHDA and CDR2 is SQIVND in the germline V gene (reference sequence). In DNA form, the CDR3 reads TGTGCCAGTAGTGGGGGACCTACCTACCCGTTCGAAAAACTGTTTTTT. Translated, it gives CASSGGPTYPFEKLFF.